Below are 21 T cell receptor beta chains sequenced from a single sample in a study of blood T cell repertoires in COVID-19 (dated by TCRdb to the early 2020s). To prepare the library, the immunoSEQ multiplex PCR assay was applied. The immuneACCESS repertoire file appears here via TCRdb, limited to in-frame rearrangements. These files lack a portion of the clones; in checked studies, under half of the deficit traces to unresolved V genes, and the cause of the others is not known. Recorded for this sample are 60,000 to 85,000 clones; about 90% of them occurred a single time. The top ten hold 12% of the sample. Sequencing input: peripheral blood. These receptors were taken from a human donor in a cohort sampled during active COVID-19.

J is TRBJ2-5 and V is TRBV28; weak D call: TRBD2 (6 bases). This CDR3 is built from 13 residues. V shed 5 bases and J shed 1 base, with 8 bases lying between them. Germline CDR1 and CDR2: MDHEN and SYDVKM. CDR3 DNA sequence: TGTGCCAGCAGTGCCGGGGGCCAAGAGACCCAGTACTTC. Translating gives CASSAGGQETQYF.

About this clone: Other DNA variants within this sample encode the same CDR3. The chain employs TRBV9 and TRBJ1-6, with a weak D call TRBD1 (6 bases). Trimming removed 3 bases at V and 7 bases at J, with 11 bases between. Germline-derived CDR1 and CDR2 are SGDLS and YYNGEE. The length of the CDR3 is 14 residues. Here the CDR3 reads CASSAQGGNSPLHF. CDR3 nucleotides: TGTGCCAGCAGCGCACAGGGCGGGAATTCACCCCTCCACTTT. Full variable domain (rest looked up from reference TRBV9 and TRBJ1-6): DSGVTQTPKHLITATGQRVTLRCSPRSGDLSVYWYQQSLDQGLQFLIQYYNGEERAKGNILERFSAQQFPDLHSELNLSSLELGDSALYFCASSAQGGNSPLHFGNGTRLTVT.

The rearrangement uses TRBV7-3 and TRBJ2-3; tentative D call: TRBD1 (6 bases). Germline V gene data show CDR1 as SGHTA and CDR2 as FQGTGA. The V and J ends lost 4 bases and 2 bases respectively, with 10 bases between them. The CDR3 has 14 residues. CDR3 amino acids: CASSYTGPTDTQYF. CDR3 sequence (DNA): TGTGCCAGCAGCTATACAGGGCCCACAGATACGCAGTATTTT.

The chain couples TRBV19 to TRBJ2-2; TRBD1 aligns across 11 bases. The CDR3 length is 13 residues. Germline loops: CDR1 LNHDA, CDR2 SQIVND (reference sequence). J gave up 8 bases and V 7 bases, and 3 bases lay outside the gene matches. CDR3: CASTGQGAGELFF. In nucleotides, the CDR3 is TGTGCCAGTACCGGACAGGGGGCTGGGGAGCTGTTTTTT.

V usage is TRBV7-9 and J usage is TRBJ2-7; no clear D. V dropped 1 base and J dropped 2 bases, with 9 bases sitting between them. The germline V gene encodes CDR1 SEHNR and CDR2 FQNEAQ (reference sequence). The CDR3 has 14 residues. CDR3 nucleotides: TGTGCCAGCAGCTTAGACTCTATCACCTACGAGCAGTACTTC. This encodes CASSLDSITYEQYF.

The rearrangement links TRBV5-1 to TRBJ2-5, with 10 bases aligning to TRBD1. The CDR3 has 17 residues. From germline, CDR1 is SGHRS and CDR2 YFSETQ. The J segment lost 4 bases and the V segment lost 4 bases, leaving 13 bases of the junction unmatched. CDR3 sequence reads: CASSPRQGALQRETQYF. In DNA form, the CDR3 reads TGCGCCAGCAGCCCTAGACAGGGGGCCTTGCAGCGAGAGACCCAGTACTTC.

The chain employs TRBV19 and TRBJ2-1; D unresolved. The V end lost 4 bases, the J end lost 6 bases, and 10 bases lay between the germline ends. The CDR3 runs to 13 residues. Per the germline V gene, CDR1 is LNHDA and CDR2 is SQIVND (reference sequence). CDR3 nucleotide sequence: TGTGCCAGTAGTACGCTCCCAGGCAATGAGCAGTTCTTC. Its translation: CASSTLPGNEQFF.

CDR3 region: CASSFQRGLGLAGGNTGELFF. The DNA for the CDR3 is TGCGCCAGCAGCTTCCAGCGTGGACTGGGACTAGCGGGGGGAAACACCGGGGAGCTGTTTTTT. The rearrangement joins TRBV5-1 to TRBJ2-2; 15 bases fit TRBD2. The length of the CDR3 is 21 residues. V lost 2 bases, J lost 2 bases, and 13 bases stayed unmatched. CDR1 is SGHRS, CDR2 YFSETQ, per germline.

J is TRBJ2-1 and V is TRBV6-6; D gene unclear. The CDR3 length is 12 residues. The V and J ends lost 2 bases and 9 bases respectively, with 8 bases between them. From germline, CDR1 is MNHNY and CDR2 SVGAGI (reference sequence). The CDR3 nucleotides are TGTGCCAGCAGTTACGATGTCGGTGAGCAGTTCTTC. Amino acids: CASSYDVGEQFF.

The chain couples TRBV6-1 to TRBJ2-2; D is perhaps TRBD1 (6 bases). Deletions cut 0 bases from V and 9 bases from J, with 17 bases between. Germline loops: CDR1 MNHNS, CDR2 SASEGT. The CDR3 length is 16 residues. The CDR3 here is CASSEAGEQGFRELFF. The CDR3 nucleotides are TGTGCCAGCAGTGAAGCGGGTGAACAGGGATTTAGGGAGCTGTTTTTT.

The chain is built from TRBV7-2 and TRBJ1-5; TRBD1 matches at 7 bases. Trimming at V came to 9 bases and at J to 3 bases, leaving 5 bases not matched to a gene. This CDR3 has 13 amino acids. The germline V gene encodes CDR1 SGHTA and CDR2 FQGNSA. CDR3 DNA: TGTGCCAGTGGGGACAGCCTCAATCAGCCCCAGCATTTT. It encodes CASGDSLNQPQHF.

The rearrangement links TRBV11-2 to TRBJ1-2; maybe TRBD1 (5 bases). Germline CDR1 is SGHAT and CDR2 is FQNNGV. V was pared by 2 bases and J by 2 bases, with 12 bases between. The CDR3 is 15 amino acids. The chain's CDR3 is CASSLLRQTNYGYTF. CDR3 nucleotide sequence: TGTGCCAGCAGCTTATTGCGACAGACAAACTATGGCTACACCTTC.

The chain links TRBV6-5 to TRBJ2-7; tentatively, D is TRBD1 (5 bases). The V end was cut by 5 bases, the J end by 1 base, with 15 bases between. Per germline, CDR1 MNHEY and CDR2 SVGAGI. The CDR3 spans 15 residues. The CDR3 here is CASSPRRTSSYEQYF. The DNA for the CDR3 is TGTGCCAGCAGTCCCCGCAGGACAAGTTCCTACGAGCAGTACTTC.

The chain employs TRBV6-6 and TRBJ2-5; TRBD2 matches at 15 bases. Per germline, CDR1 MNHNY and CDR2 SVGAGI (reference sequence). V gave up 6 bases and J gave up 5 bases; unmatched junction bases: 4. This CDR3 is 15 amino acids long. CDR3 loop: CASSRTSGGAETQYF. The CDR3 nucleotides are TGTGCCAGCAGCCGGACTAGCGGGGGGGCGGAGACCCAGTACTTC.

This clone was observed a few times. One junction end does not reproduce the germline sequence, and a read error may be involved. The CDR3 nucleotides read TGTGCCAGCACCCAAAATCCAGGTGGCACTGAAGCTTTCTTT. Its translation is CASTQNPGGTEAFF. This chain links TRBV3-1 (or the pseudogene TRBV3-2) with TRBJ1-1; no firm D call. The CDR3 runs 14 residues. In germline, CDR1 is LGHDT, CDR2 YNNKEL (reference sequence).

V usage is TRBV27 and J usage is TRBJ1-1, with 10 bases identical to TRBD1. Germline V gives CDR1 MNHEY, CDR2 SMNVEV (reference sequence). Unmatched junction bases numbered 6, after V lost 5 bases and J lost 0 bases. CDR3 length: 16 residues. The CDR3 DNA sequence: TGTGCCAGCAGTAGGACAGGGGGAGAGATGAACACTGAAGCTTTCTTT. As protein: CASSRTGGEMNTEAFF.

This sequence joins TRBV11-2 and TRBJ2-3; 8 bases fit TRBD2. J gave up 3 bases and V 4 bases, and 12 bases lay outside the gene matches. The CDR3 runs 17 residues. Germline CDR1 reads SGHAT; CDR2 reads FQNNGV. For the CDR3, the DNA is TGTGCCAGCAGCTCGCTGGTCGGCGGGGGGACGACAGATACGCAGTATTTT. Its protein product is CASSSLVGGGTTDTQYF.

V usage is TRBV11-2 and J usage is TRBJ2-2; 8 bases align to TRBD2. The CDR3 has 16 amino acids. Germline V gene lookup returns CDR1 SGHAT and CDR2 FQNNGV. V lost 1 base, J lost 3 bases, and 4 bases stayed unmatched. CDR3 residues: CASSLAGGKDTGELFF. CDR3 bases: TGTGCCAGCAGCTTAGCGGGAGGGAAGGACACCGGGGAGCTGTTTTTT.

V is TRBV20-1 and J is TRBJ1-1, with D possibly being TRBD1 (6 bases). The CDR3 runs 14 residues. The V end was cut by 3 bases, the J end by 0 bases, with 11 bases between. Germline values: CDR1 DFQATT, CDR2 SNEGSKA (reference sequence). This CDR3 reads CSASTQGLNTEAFF. CDR3 DNA: TGCAGTGCTAGTACACAGGGTTTGAACACTGAAGCTTTCTTT.

The chain uses TRBV27 and TRBJ2-4; 8 bases agree with TRBD2. V lost 5 bases to trimming and J lost 4 bases; unmatched junction nucleotides: 13. The CDR3 has 17 residues. Germline V gene sequence: CDR1 MNHEY, CDR2 SMNVEV (reference sequence). CDR3 amino acids: CASSDPLAGGHKNIQYF. The CDR3 bases are TGTGCCAGCAGTGACCCTCTTGCGGGGGGCCATAAAAACATTCAGTACTTC.

J is TRBJ2-5 and V is TRBV3-1 (or the pseudogene TRBV3-2), with 9 bases matching TRBD2. Germline CDR1 and CDR2: LGHDT and YNNKEL (reference sequence). CDR3 length equals 16 residues. The V and J ends lost 5 bases and 2 bases, in that order; junction bases with no gene match: 9. CDR3 in amino acids: CASSDYSGGRQETQYF. DNA of the CDR3: TGTGCCAGCAGCGATTATAGCGGGGGCCGACAAGAGACCCAGTACTTC.